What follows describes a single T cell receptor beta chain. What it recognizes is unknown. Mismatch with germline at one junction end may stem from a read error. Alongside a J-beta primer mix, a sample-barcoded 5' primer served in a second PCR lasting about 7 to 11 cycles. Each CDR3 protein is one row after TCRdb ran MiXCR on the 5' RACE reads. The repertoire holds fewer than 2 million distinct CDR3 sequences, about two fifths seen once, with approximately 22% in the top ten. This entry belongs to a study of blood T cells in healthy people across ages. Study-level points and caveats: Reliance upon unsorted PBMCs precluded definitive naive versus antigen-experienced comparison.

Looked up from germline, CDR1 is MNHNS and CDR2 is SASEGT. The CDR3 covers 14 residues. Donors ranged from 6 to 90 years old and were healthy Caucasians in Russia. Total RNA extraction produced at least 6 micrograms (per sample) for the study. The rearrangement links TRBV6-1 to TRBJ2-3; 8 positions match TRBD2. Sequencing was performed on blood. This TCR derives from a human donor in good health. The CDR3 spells CAGSELLAGDTQYF. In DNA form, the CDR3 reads TGTGCCGGCAGTGAACTTCTAGCGGGAGATACGCAGTATTTT.